The following is a T cell receptor (beta chain) sequence with its context. cDNA libraries for TCR alpha and TCR beta, carrying sample barcodes and UMIs, came from 5'RACE with constant-segment primers. One entry per CDR3 protein, called by TCRdb with MiXCR from the 5' RACE reads. The sample has roughly 240,000 distinct CDR3 sequences, under 20% seen once. V shed 6 bases and J shed 2 bases, with 13 bases lying between them. The germline gives CDR1 MNHEY, CDR2 SVGAGI. The CDR3 has 14 residues. The data stem from a study of T-cell memory formation after mild COVID-19. The chain has TRBV6-5 and TRBJ1-2; D remains unclear. The sequenced sample consisted of PBMCs or a T cell subset sorted from them (not recorded which). The receptor was derived from a man aged 18 to 35 who had mild COVID-19 (a few samples of this study predate the infection). Cell type and time point are not known. For the CDR3, the DNA is TGTGCCAGCAGCTTAGGCCGAGAAAACTATGGCTACACCTTC. This gives the protein CASSLGRENYGYTF.